Below are 13 T cell receptor beta chains sequenced from a single sample in a study of T-cell memory formation after mild COVID-19. TCRdb reprocessed the 5' RACE reads via MiXCR and lists one record per CDR3 protein. The sample holds about 290,000 distinct CDR3 sequences, about 20% seen once. Sequenced sample: PBMCs or a T cell subset sorted from them (not recorded which). The receptor source for this set is a man aged 18 to 29 who had mild COVID-19 (a few samples of this study predate the infection). Cell type and time point are not known.

This clonotype is categorized as medium-sized. J is TRBJ2-3 and V is TRBV7-8, with D unclear. The CDR3 runs to 14 residues. The germline CDR1 and CDR2 sequences are SGHVS and FQNEAQ. Trimming removed 5 bases at V and 4 bases at J, with 13 bases between. The CDR3 DNA sequence: TGTGCCAGCAGCCTTCGTGCCGGGTCAGATACGCAGTATTTT. Amino acid sequence: CASSLRAGSDTQYF.

V gene TRBV25-1 combines with J gene TRBJ1-2; 11 bases fit TRBD1. This CDR3 has 13 amino acids. CDR1 is MGHDK and CDR2 is SYGVNS in the germline V gene. J was trimmed by 7 bases and V by 4 bases; bases with no gene match: 2. The CDR3 sequence: CASSGTGGLGYTF. The CDR3 nucleotides read TGTGCCAGCAGTGGGACAGGGGGCCTTGGCTACACCTTC.

A few counts support this clonotype. This chain joins TRBV27 and TRBJ2-7; tentative D call: TRBD2 (5 bases). V gave up 6 bases and J gave up 2 bases, with 14 bases separating them. CDR3 length equals 14 residues. Germline V CDR1 and CDR2: MNHEY, SMNVEV (reference sequence). The CDR3 sequence is CASRIEGDPYEQYF. Here the CDR3 DNA reads TGTGCCAGCAGGATCGAGGGAGACCCCTACGAGCAGTACTTC.

The V gene is TRBV20-1, the J gene TRBJ2-3; D ambiguous. This CDR3 has 15 amino acids. V lost 2 bases to trimming and J lost 0 bases, with 12 bases between them. In germline, CDR1 is DFQATT, CDR2 SNEGSKA (reference sequence). In DNA form, the CDR3 reads TGCAGTGCTAGAAAGACCGCTACTAGCACAGATACGCAGTATTTT. Translating it yields CSARKTATSTDTQYF.

This clonotype was recorded only once. The chain carries TRBV19 and TRBJ2-7; 7 bases match TRBD1. After removal of 6 bases from V and 0 bases from J, the junction contained 8 bases not matched to a gene. CDR3 length: 15 amino acids. Germline CDR1 LNHDA, CDR2 SQIVND (reference sequence). CDR3 in DNA: TGTGCCAGTAGGCCCGGGACAGTCAGCTCCTACGAGCAGTACTTC. This encodes CASRPGTVSSYEQYF.

Only a few counts were recorded for this clonotype. The chain joins TRBV5-1 to TRBJ1-2, with TRBD1 matching over 7 bases. V was pared by 5 bases and J by 3 bases, with 13 bases of the junction left unmatched. Per the germline V gene, CDR1 is SGHRS and CDR2 is YFSETQ. The CDR3 covers 16 residues. CDR3 residues: CASRNPYRGADYGYTF. CDR3 coding DNA: TGCGCCAGCAGAAACCCATACAGGGGTGCCGACTATGGCTACACCTTC.

V gene TRBV30 combines with J gene TRBJ2-1; no reliable D call. V shed 4 bases and J shed 5 bases, with 15 bases lying between them. The CDR3 runs 14 residues. Germline V CDR1 and CDR2: GTSNPN, SVGIG (reference sequence). CDR3 in DNA: TGTGCCTGGAATGCAGGACCGGGTCACAATGAGCAGTTCTTC. Translation gives CAWNAGPGHNEQFF.

A note on this clonotype: The junction differs from germline at one of its ends, possibly a read error. The chain uses TRBV28 and TRBJ2-5, with TRBD2 matching 11 bases. The CDR3 is made up of 14 amino acids. Germline values: CDR1 MDHEN, CDR2 SYDVKM. The CDR3 DNA reads as TGTGCCAGCACTTTAGCGGGGGGGCCTGAGACCCAGTACTTC. Translated: CASTLAGGPETQYF.

The chain links TRBV7-2 to TRBJ2-1, with 7 bases aligning to TRBD2. Germline assignment: CDR1 SGHTA and CDR2 FQGNSA. Trimming at V came to 10 bases and at J to 6 bases, leaving 15 bases not matched to a gene. The CDR3 is 15 amino acids. The CDR3: CANSAGLAVSNEQFF. The CDR3 nucleotides read TGTGCCAACTCCGCAGGGCTAGCGGTGAGCAATGAGCAGTTCTTC.

The chain recombines TRBV7-6 with TRBJ2-5; D not resolved. Trimming pared 5 bases from V and 6 bases from J, leaving 7 bases between. The germline V gene has CDR1 SGHVS and CDR2 FNYEAQ. This CDR3 is built from 11 residues. DNA for the CDR3: TGTGCCAGCAGCCCCGGCCAGACCCAGTACTTC. Its protein is CASSPGQTQYF.

The chain carries TRBV3-1 and TRBJ2-2, with TRBD2 identical over 13 bases. The CDR3 loop spans 19 amino acids. The V gene end was trimmed by 0 bases and the J gene end by 3 bases; junction bases not matched to a gene: 7. CDR1 is LGHDT and CDR2 is YNNKEL in the germline V gene (reference sequence). Here the CDR3 reads CASSQEGQLAGGYTGELFF. CDR3 bases: TGTGCCAGCAGCCAAGAAGGCCAACTAGCGGGGGGGTACACCGGGGAGCTGTTTTTT.

This clonotype turned up a few times. This chain connects TRBV7-9 to TRBJ1-2, with D unclear. The CDR3 has 13 amino acids. From germline, CDR1 is SEHNR and CDR2 FQNEAQ (reference sequence). V lost 4 bases, J lost 0 bases, and 6 bases lay in between. The CDR3 bases are TGTGCCAGCAGCTCACAGTCTAACTATGGCTACACCTTC. It is translated as CASSSQSNYGYTF.

In this sample, this clonotype turned up a few times. The rearrangement joins TRBV5-1 to TRBJ2-1; D could derive from TRBD1 or TRBD2 (5 bases each). V was cut by 4 bases and J by 6 bases, with 17 bases left in between. CDR1 SGHRS and CDR2 YFSETQ come from the germline V gene. The CDR3 has 15 residues. CDR3 nucleotide sequence: TGCGCCAGCAGCCACCGGGACCGGAGGTCCAATGAGCAGTTCTTC. Translated: CASSHRDRRSNEQFF.